The source of this T cell receptor (beta chain) is a study of blood T cell repertoires in COVID-19. The overall study: The study drew acute and convalescent COVID-19 samples from the United States, Italy and Spain. PBMCs, B-cell-depleted T cells, or T cells were the source of the cDNA or gDNA that made up the material.

Per the authors' pipeline: Reference gene primer amplification in the assay estimated nucleated cell counts. TCRdb keeps only in-frame clones here, not all; method: immunoSEQ multiplex PCR. The V and J calls and clone size are taken from that table; D and trimming were inferred from the DNA. The sample has around 99,000 clones, around 83% seen once. The CDR3 length is 14 residues. Germline values: CDR1 SQVTM, CDR2 ANQGSEA. Sequencing was done on a sample of peripheral blood. V gene TRBV29-1 combines with J gene TRBJ2-3, with D possibly matching TRBD2 (5 bases). This sequence originates from a man in his 70s with acute or convalescent COVID-19. The CDR3 is CALGRVPSTDTQYF. The CDR3 region has the DNA TGCGCCCTCGGGCGGGTCCCTAGCACAGATACGCAGTATTTT.